A single TCR beta chain is shown here with its context. The antigen remains undetermined. The PCR used 60 Vbeta and 13 Jbeta primers. The protocol was immunoSEQ multiplex PCR, while the TCRdb copy is restricted to in-frame clones and leaves out a portion. Of roughly 130,000 clones in the sample, about 80% were seen once. The data stem from a study of cytomegalovirus exposure and HLA in healthy donors. Study outcomes and limitations: CMV serostatus alone was available as immune exposure information. In a later analysis, TCR beta V- and J-gene trimming showed a link to a missense DCLRE1C variant. In a later analysis, productive TCRs from donors in an Asian-associated ancestry cluster reportedly carried fewer N-insertions than the cohort mean.

Germline CDR1 is MNHEY and CDR2 is SVGAGI. CDR3 size: 16 residues. V trimming: 2 bases; J trimming: 4 bases; junction bases outside the gene matches: 4. The material sequenced was PBMCs. This chain joins TRBV6-5 and TRBJ2-2; 10 bases map to TRBD1. The clonotype comes from a boy younger than 10 in good health and CMV-seronegative. The CDR3 sequence: CASSYHGTGVTGELFF. The CDR3 bases are TGTGCCAGCAGTTACCATGGGACAGGGGTCACCGGGGAGCTGTTTTTT.